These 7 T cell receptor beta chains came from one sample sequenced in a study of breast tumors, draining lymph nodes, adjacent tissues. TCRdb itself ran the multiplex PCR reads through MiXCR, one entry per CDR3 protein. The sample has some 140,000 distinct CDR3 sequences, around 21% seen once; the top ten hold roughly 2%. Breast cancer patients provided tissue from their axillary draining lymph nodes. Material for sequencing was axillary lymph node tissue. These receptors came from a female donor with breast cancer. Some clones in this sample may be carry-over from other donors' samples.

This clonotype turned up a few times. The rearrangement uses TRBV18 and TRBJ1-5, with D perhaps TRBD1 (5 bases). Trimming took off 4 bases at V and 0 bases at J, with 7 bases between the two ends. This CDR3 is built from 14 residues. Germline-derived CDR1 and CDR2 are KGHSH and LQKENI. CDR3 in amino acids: CASSLTVSNQPQHF. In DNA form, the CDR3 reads TGTGCCAGCTCACTGACAGTTAGCAATCAGCCCCAGCATTTT.

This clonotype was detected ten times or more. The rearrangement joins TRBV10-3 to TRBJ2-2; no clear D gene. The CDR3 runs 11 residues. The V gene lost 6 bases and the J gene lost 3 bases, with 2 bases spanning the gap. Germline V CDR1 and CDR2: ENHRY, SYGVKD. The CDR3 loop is CAIRHTGELFF. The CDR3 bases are TGTGCCATCAGGCACACCGGGGAGCTGTTTTTT.

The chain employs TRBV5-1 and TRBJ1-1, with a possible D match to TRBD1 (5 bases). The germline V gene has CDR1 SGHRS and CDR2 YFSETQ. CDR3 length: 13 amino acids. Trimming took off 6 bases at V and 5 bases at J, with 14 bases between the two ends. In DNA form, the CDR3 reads TGCGCCAGCACCTCCGGGGGGGGGACTGAAGCTTTCTTT. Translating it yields CASTSGGGTEAFF.

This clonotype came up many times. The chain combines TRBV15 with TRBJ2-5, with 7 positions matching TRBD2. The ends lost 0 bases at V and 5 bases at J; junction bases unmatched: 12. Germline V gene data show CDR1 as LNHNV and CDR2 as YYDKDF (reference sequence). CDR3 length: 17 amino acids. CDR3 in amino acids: CATSRDRMATGGETQYF. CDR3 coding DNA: TGTGCCACCAGCAGAGATCGGATGGCCACCGGGGGGGAGACCCAGTACTTC.

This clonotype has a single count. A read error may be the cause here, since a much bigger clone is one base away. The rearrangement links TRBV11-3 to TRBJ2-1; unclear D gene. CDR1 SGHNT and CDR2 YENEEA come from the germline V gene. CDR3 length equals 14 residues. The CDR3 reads CASSFIGSYNEQLF. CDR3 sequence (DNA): TGTGCCAGCAGCTTTATCGGTTCCTACAATGAGCAGCTCTTC.

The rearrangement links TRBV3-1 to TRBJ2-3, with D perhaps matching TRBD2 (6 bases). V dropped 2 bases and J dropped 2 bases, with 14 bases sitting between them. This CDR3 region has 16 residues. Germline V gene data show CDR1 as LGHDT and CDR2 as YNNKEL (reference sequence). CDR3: CASSQYASAITDTQYF. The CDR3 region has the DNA TGTGCCAGCAGCCAATACGCTAGCGCCATCACAGATACGCAGTATTTT.

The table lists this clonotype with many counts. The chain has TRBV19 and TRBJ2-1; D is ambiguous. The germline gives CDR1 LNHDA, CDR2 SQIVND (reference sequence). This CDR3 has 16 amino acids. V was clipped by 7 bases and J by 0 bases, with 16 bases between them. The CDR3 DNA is TGTGCCAGTAAAGGTCCTGGTCCTTTCTCCTACAATGAGCAGTTCTTC. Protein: CASKGPGPFSYNEQFF.